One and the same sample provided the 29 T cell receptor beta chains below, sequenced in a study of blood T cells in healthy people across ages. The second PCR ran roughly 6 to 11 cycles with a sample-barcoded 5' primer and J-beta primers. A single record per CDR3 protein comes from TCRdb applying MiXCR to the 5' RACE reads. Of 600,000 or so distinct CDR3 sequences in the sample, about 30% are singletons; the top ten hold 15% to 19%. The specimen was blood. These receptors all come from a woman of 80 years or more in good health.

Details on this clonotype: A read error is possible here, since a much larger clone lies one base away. The DNA of the CDR3 is TGTGCCAGCAGGTCCACCGGGACAGGGTTCCATGAGCAGTGCTTC. Translating gives CASRSTGTGFHEQCF. The chain has TRBV3-1 and TRBJ2-1; 9 bases line up with TRBD1. The germline V gene has CDR1 LGHDT and CDR2 YNNKEL (reference sequence). The CDR3 covers 15 residues.

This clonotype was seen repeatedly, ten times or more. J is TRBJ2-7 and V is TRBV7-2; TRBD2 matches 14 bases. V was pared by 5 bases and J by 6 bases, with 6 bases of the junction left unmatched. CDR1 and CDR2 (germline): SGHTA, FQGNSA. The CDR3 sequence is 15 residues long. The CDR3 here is CASSAMGTSGGEQYF. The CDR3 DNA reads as TGTGCCAGCAGCGCGATGGGGACTAGCGGGGGCGAGCAGTACTTC.

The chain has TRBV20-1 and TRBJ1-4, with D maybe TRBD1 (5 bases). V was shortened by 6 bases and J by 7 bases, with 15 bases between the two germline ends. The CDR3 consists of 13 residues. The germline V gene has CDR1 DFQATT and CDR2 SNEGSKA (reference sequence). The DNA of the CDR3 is TGCAGTGCCCCCTCCGGGACGGGTGAAAAACTGTTTTTT. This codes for CSAPSGTGEKLFF.

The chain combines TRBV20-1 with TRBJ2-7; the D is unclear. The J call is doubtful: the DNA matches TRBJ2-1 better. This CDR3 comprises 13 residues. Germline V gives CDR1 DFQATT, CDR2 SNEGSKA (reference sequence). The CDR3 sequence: CSARDMGVVEQFF. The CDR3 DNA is TGCAGTGCTAGGGATATGGGCGTTGTCGAGCAGTTCTTC.

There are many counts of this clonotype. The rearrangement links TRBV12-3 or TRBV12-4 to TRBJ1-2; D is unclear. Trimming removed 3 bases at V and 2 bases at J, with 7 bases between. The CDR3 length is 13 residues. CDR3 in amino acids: CASSFLQNYGYTF. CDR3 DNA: TGTGCCAGCAGTTTCCTCCAGAACTATGGCTACACCTTC.

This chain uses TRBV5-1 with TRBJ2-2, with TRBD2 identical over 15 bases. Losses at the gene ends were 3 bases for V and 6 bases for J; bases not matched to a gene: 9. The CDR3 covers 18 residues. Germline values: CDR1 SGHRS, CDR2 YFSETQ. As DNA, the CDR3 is TGCGCCAGCAGCTGGACCGGACTAGCGGGGGGGCCCCCCGGGGAGCTGTTTTTT. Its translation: CASSWTGLAGGPPGELFF.

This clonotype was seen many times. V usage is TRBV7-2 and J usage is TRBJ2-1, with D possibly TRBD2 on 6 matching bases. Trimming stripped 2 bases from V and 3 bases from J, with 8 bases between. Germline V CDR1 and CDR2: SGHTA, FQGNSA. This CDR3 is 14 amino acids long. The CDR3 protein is CASSLRGYYNEQFF. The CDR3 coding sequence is TGTGCCAGCAGCTTACGGGGGTACTACAATGAGCAGTTCTTC. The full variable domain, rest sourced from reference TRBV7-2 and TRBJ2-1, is GAGVSQSPSNKVTEKGKDVELRCDPISGHTALYWYRQSLGQGLEFLIYFQGNSAPDKSGLPSDRFSAERTGGSVSTLTIQRTQQEDSAVYLCASSLRGYYNEQFFGPGTRLTVL.

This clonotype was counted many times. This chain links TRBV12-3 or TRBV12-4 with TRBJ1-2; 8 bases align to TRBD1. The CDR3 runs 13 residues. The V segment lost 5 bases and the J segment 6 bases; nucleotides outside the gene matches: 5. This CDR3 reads CASSPTGVDGYTF. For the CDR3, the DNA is TGTGCCAGCAGTCCGACAGGGGTCGATGGCTACACCTTC.

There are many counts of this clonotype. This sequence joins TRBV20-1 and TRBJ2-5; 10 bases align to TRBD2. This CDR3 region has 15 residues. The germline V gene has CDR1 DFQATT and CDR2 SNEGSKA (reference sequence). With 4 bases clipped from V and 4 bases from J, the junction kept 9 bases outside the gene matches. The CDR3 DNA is TGCAGTGCTACTAAGGGACTAGCGCGTCGAGAGACCCAGTACTTC. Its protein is CSATKGLARRETQYF.

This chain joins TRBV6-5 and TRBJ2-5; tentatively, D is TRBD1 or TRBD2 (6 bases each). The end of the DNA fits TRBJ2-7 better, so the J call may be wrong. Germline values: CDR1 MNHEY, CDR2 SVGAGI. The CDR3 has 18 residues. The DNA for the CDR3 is TGTGCCAGCAGTTACTCCCCCTTTGGAACGGCGGGACACAACGAGCAGTACTTC. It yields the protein CASSYSPFGTAGHNEQYF.

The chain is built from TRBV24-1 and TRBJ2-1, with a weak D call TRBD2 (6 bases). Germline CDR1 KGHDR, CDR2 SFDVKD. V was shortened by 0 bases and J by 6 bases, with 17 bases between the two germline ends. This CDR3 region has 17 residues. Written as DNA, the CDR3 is TGTGCCACCAGTGATTTGGAGGCGCGGGGAAGGGGCAATGAGCAGTTCTTC. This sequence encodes CATSDLEARGRGNEQFF.

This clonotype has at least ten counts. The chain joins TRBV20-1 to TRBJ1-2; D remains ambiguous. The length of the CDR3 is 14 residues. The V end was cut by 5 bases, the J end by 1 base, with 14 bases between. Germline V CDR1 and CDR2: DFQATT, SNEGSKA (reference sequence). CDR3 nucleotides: TGCAGTGCTTTCGTGCCCGAGGGTAACTATGGCTACACCTTC. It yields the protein CSAFVPEGNYGYTF.

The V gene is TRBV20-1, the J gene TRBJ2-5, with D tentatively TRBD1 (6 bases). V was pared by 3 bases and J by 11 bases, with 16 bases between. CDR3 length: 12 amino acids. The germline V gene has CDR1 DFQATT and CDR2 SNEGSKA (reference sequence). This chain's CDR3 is CSASHRVWEQYF. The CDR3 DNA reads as TGCAGTGCTAGCCACAGGGTTTGGGAGCAGTACTTC.

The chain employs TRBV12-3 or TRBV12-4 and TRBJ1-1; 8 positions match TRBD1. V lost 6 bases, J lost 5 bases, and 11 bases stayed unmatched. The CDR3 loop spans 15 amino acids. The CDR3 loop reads CASRDTGTGGTEAFF. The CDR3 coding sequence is TGTGCCAGCAGAGATACCGGGACAGGCGGGACTGAAGCTTTCTTT.

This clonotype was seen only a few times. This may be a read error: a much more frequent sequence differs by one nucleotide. CDR3 nucleotides: TGTGCCAGCAGCCCGCGACTAGCGGGTGATAGGGATACGCAGTATTTT. The encoded protein is CASSPRLAGDRDTQYF. The chain links TRBV4-2 to TRBJ2-3; 10 bases map to TRBD2. This CDR3 region has 16 residues. Germline-derived CDR1 and CDR2 are LGHNA and YNFKEQ. With V trimmed by 4 bases and J by 6 bases, 10 bases remained unmatched.

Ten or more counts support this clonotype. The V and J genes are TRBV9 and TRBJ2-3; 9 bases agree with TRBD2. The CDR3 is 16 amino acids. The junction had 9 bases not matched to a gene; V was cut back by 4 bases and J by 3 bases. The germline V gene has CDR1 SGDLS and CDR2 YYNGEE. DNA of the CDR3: TGTGCCAGCAGCACTAGAGTAGCGGGGGCGACAGATACGCAGTATTTT. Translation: CASSTRVAGATDTQYF.

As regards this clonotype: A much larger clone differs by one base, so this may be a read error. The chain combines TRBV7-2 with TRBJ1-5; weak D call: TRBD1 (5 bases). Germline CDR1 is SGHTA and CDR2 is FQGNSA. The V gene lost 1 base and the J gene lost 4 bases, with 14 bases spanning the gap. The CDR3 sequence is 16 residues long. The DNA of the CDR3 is TGTGCCAGCAGCTTAGTATGCACAGGCGGAAATCAGCCCCAGCATTTT. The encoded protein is CASSLVCTGGNQPQHF.

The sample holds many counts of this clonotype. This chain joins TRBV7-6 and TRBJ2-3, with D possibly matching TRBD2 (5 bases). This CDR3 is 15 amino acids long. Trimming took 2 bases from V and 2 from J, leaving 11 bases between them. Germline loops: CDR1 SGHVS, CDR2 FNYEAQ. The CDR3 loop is CASSLRASTTDTQYF. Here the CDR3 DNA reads TGTGCCAGCAGCTTAAGGGCTAGCACCACAGATACGCAGTATTTT.

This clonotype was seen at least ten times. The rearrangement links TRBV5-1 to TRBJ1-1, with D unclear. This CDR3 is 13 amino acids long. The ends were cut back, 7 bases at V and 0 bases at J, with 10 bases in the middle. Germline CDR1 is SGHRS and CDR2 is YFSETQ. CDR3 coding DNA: TGCGCCAGCGGTGCGGCTATGAACACTGAAGCTTTCTTT. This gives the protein CASGAAMNTEAFF.

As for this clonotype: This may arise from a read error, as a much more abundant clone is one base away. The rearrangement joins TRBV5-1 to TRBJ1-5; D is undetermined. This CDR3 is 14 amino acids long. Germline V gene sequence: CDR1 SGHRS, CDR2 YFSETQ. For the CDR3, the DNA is TGCGCCAGCGGCTTGGGAGAGGGCAATCAGCCCCAGCATTTT. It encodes CASGLGEGNQPQHF. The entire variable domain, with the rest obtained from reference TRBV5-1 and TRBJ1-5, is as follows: KAGVTQTPRYLIKTRGQQVTLSCSPISGHRSVSWYQQTPGQGLQFLFEYFSETQRNKGNFPGRFSGRQFSNSRSEMNVSTLELGDSALYLCASGLGEGNQPQHFGDGTRLSIL.

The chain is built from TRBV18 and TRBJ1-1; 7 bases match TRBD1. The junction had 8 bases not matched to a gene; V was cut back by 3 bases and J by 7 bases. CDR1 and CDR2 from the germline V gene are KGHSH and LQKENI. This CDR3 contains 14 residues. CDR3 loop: CASSPQGELGEAFF. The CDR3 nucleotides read TGTGCCAGCTCACCCCAGGGGGAGTTGGGTGAAGCTTTCTTT.

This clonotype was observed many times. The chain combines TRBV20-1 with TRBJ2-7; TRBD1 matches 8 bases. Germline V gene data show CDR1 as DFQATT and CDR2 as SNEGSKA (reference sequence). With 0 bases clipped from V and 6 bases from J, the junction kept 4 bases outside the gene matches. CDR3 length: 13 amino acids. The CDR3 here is CSARDWTGPEQYF. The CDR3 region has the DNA TGCAGTGCTAGAGATTGGACAGGGCCCGAGCAGTACTTC.

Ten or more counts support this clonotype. The CDR3 sequence: CSASRPRGPVYEQYF. The CDR3 DNA is TGCAGTGCCAGTCGACCCAGGGGTCCGGTCTACGAGCAGTACTTC. The chain links TRBV20-1 to TRBJ2-7; D might be TRBD1 (6 bases). Between the trimmed V and J ends, which lost 6 bases and 3 bases, there was a span of 21 bases. Per germline, CDR1 DFQATT and CDR2 SNEGSKA (reference sequence). The CDR3 is made up of 15 amino acids.

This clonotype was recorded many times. This CDR3 is CASSLSRMNNEQFF. The CDR3 DNA follows: TGTGCCAGCAGTTTATCGCGGATGAACAATGAGCAGTTCTTC. V gene TRBV12-3 or TRBV12-4 combines with J gene TRBJ2-1; D ambiguous. V lost 2 bases, J lost 5 bases, and 10 bases lay in between. The CDR3 spans 14 residues.

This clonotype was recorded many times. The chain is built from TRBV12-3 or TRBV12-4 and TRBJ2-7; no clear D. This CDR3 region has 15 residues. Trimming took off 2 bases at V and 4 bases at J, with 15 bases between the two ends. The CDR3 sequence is CASSLYLPFLYEQYF. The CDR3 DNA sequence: TGTGCCAGCAGTTTATACCTTCCTTTCTTATACGAGCAGTACTTC.

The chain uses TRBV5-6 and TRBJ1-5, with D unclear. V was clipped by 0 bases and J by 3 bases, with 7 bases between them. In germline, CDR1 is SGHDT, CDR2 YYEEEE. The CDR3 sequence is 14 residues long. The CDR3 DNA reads TGTGCCAGCAGCTTGGGTCGGCTCAATCAGCCCCAGCATTTT. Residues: CASSLGRLNQPQHF.

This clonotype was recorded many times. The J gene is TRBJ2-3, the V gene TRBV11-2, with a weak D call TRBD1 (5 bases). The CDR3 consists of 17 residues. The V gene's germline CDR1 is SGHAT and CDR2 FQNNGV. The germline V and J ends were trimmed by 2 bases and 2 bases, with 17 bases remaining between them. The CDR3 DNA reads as TGTGCCAGCAGCTTATTCGTTGGGCAGGGCCCCACAGATACGCAGTATTTT. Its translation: CASSLFVGQGPTDTQYF. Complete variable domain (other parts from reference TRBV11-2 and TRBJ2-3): EAGVAQSPRYKIIEKRQSVAFWCNPISGHATLYWYQQILGQGPKLLIQFQNNGVVDDSQLPKDRFSAERLKGVDSTLKIQPAKLEDSAVYLCASSLFVGQGPTDTQYFGPGTRLTVL.

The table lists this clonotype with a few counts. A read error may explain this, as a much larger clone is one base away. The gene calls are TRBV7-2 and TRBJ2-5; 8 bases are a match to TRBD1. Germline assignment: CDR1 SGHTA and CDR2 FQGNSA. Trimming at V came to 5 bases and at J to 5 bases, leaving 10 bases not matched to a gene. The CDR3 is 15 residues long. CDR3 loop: CASSPQTGVWETQYF. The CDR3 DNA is TGTGCCAGCAGCCCCCAGACAGGGGTCTGGGAGACCCAGTACTTC.

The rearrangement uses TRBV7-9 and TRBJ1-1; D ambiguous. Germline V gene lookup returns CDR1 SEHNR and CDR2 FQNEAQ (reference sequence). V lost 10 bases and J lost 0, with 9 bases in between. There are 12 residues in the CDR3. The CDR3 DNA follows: TGTGCCATCTCTCTCATGAACACTGAAGCTTTCTTT. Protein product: CAISLMNTEAFF.